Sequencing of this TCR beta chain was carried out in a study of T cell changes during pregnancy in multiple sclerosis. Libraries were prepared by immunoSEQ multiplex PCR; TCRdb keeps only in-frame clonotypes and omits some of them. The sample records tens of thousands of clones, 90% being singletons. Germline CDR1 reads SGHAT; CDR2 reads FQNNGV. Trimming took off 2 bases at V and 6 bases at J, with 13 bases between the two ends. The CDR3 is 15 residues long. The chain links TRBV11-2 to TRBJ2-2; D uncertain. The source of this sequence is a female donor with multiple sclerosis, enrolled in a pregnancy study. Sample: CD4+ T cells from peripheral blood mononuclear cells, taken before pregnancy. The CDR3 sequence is CASSLTVSTPGELFF. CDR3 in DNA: TGTGCCAGCAGCTTAACCGTTAGCACGCCCGGGGAGCTGTTTTTT.